The T cell receptor beta chain under discussion was sequenced for a study of type 1 and type 2 diabetes patients. Study-level information: Participants included type 1 and type 2 diabetes patients plus nondiabetic controls.

Study findings and constraints: Type 2 diabetes patients had few highly-expanded CD4+ clones, median one.

On this clonotype: No antigen is known for it.

Genomic DNA was the PCR template. Amplification of the beta chain CDR3 used 30 forward and 13 reverse multiplex primers. TCRdb redid the calling of the multiplex PCR reads with MiXCR, one entry per CDR3 protein. This table has 250,000 or so distinct CDR3 sequences, more than 40% appearing once. Germline CDR1 reads WNHNN; CDR2 reads SYGVQD (reference sequence). This CDR3 is built from 14 residues. V lost 6 bases and J lost 4, with 16 bases in between. Sequencing was performed on peripheral blood mononuclear cells (PBMCs). V and J are TRBV10-1 and TRBJ2-7; TRBD1 is a possible D gene (5 bases). The source is a man aged 18-30 years with type 2 diabetes. The CDR3 protein is CASSRGREQYEQYF. The CDR3 DNA sequence: TGCGCCAGCAGCCGAGGCAGGGAACAATACGAGCAGTACTTC.